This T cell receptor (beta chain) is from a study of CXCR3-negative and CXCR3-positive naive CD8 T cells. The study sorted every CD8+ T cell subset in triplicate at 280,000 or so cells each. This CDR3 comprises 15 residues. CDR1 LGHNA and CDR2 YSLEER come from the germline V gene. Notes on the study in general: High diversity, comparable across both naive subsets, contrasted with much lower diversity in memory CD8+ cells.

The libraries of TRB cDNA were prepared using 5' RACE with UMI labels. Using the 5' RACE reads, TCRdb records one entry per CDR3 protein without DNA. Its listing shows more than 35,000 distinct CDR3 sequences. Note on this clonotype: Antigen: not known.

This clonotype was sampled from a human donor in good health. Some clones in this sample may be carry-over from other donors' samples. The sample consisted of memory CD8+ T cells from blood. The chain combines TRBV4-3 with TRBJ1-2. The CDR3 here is CASSQELGMIYGYTF.